This passage covers 30 T cell receptor beta chains from one sample sequenced in a study of T cells in Graves' hyperthyroidism and ophthalmopathy. Researchers took RNA transcripts and amplified the TCR beta CDR3 regions from them. A first-round RT-PCR of the TCR CDR3 used the HTBI primer set. Via MiXCR, TCRdb re-called the multiplex PCR reads, giving one row per CDR3 protein. The table lists about 500,000 distinct CDR3 sequences, around 15% of them singletons. Sequenced input: blood. Source of these receptors: a woman in her 30s with Graves' ophthalmopathy.

The chain joins TRBV4-3 to TRBJ2-5; 11 nucleotides align to TRBD2. The CDR3 spans 17 residues. The V and J ends lost 0 bases and 4 bases, in that order; junction bases with no gene match: 7. Germline V gene sequence: CDR1 LGHNA, CDR2 YSLEER. CDR3 protein: CASSQETSGKGGETQYF. CDR3 DNA: TGCGCCAGCAGCCAAGAGACTAGCGGGAAGGGTGGAGAGACCCAGTACTTC.

The gene calls are TRBV19 and TRBJ1-3; D not certain. The length of the CDR3 is 13 residues. V lost 10 bases and J lost 1, with 11 bases in between. The germline gives CDR1 LNHDA, CDR2 SQIVND (reference sequence). CDR3 sequence: CATLEMSGNTIYF. In DNA, the CDR3 is TGTGCCACCCTCGAGATGTCTGGAAACACCATATATTTT.

The chain is built from TRBV12-3 or TRBV12-4 and TRBJ2-3, with D possibly matching TRBD2 (5 bases). Trimming pared 6 bases from V and 4 bases from J, leaving 14 bases between. CDR3 length equals 14 residues. The CDR3, as DNA: TGTGCCAGCAGACCTAGCCTTTGGCCAGATACGCAGTATTTT. This gives the protein CASRPSLWPDTQYF.

This clonotype has ten or more counts. This rearrangement joins TRBV20-1 to TRBJ2-5; the D is unclear. Germline assignment: CDR1 DFQATT and CDR2 SNEGSKA (reference sequence). Trimming removed 2 bases from V and 1 base from J, with 8 bases in between. The CDR3 runs to 13 residues. The CDR3 region is CSARKQSQETQYF. CDR3 in DNA: TGCAGTGCTAGAAAACAGTCCCAAGAGACCCAGTACTTC.

This clonotype was seen many times. CDR3 DNA sequence: TGTGCCAGCAGGGAGGGGAACACCGGGGAGCTGTTTTTT. Amino acid sequence: CASREGNTGELFF. This sequence joins TRBV6-1 and TRBJ2-2, with a weak D call TRBD2 (6 bases). CDR3 length: 13 residues. Per the germline V gene, CDR1 is MNHNS and CDR2 is SASEGT. Trimming removed 6 bases from V and 1 base from J, with 6 bases in between.

To note about this clonotype: A single base separates this from a much larger clone, so it may be a read error. This chain joins TRBV11-2 and TRBJ1-1; 7 bases align to TRBD1. The germline V gene encodes CDR1 SGHAT and CDR2 FQNNGV. This CDR3 is 15 amino acids long. CDR3 in DNA: TGTGTCAGCAGCTTAGACGACAGGGCAAACACTGAAGCTTTCTTT. Residues: CVSSLDDRANTEAFF.

Points on this clonotype: A much larger clone differs from this one at a single base, so this may be a read error. The rearrangement uses TRBV20-1 and TRBJ2-7; 7 nucleotides agree with TRBD1. CDR3 size: 14 residues. Trimming took 4 bases from V and 9 from J; bases not matched to a gene: 15. CDR1 and CDR2 (germline): DFQATT, SNEGSKA (reference sequence). The CDR3 region is CSAKRTGNVGPQYF. The CDR3 DNA is TGCAGTGCTAAAAGGACAGGCAACGTAGGGCCGCAGTACTTC.

This chain's CDR3 is CSVDRGLGETQYF. The CDR3 region has the DNA TGCAGCGTTGACAGGGGGCTTGGAGAGACCCAGTACTTC. The chain recombines TRBV29-1 with TRBJ2-5; 8 bases map to TRBD1. This CDR3 is 13 amino acids long. Trimming cost V 3 bases and J 4 bases; bases outside gene matches: 4. Looked up from germline, CDR1 is SQVTM and CDR2 is ANQGSEA.

This clonotype was seen more than once but under ten times. Here the CDR3 reads CSVRLGDSYEQYF. In nucleotides, the CDR3 is TGCAGCGTTAGGTTAGGCGACTCCTACGAGCAGTACTTC. This rearrangement joins TRBV29-1 to TRBJ2-7, with D uncertain. This CDR3 comprises 13 residues. V gave up 5 bases and J gave up 0 bases, with 11 bases separating them. Looked up from germline, CDR1 is SQVTM and CDR2 is ANQGSEA.

This clonotype was recorded at least ten times. This chain uses TRBV10-3 with TRBJ1-2; D call uncertain. The CDR3 totals 14 residues. Trimming pared 0 bases from V and 2 bases from J, leaving 7 bases between. Germline lookup yields CDR1 ENHRY and CDR2 SYGVKD. The CDR3 coding sequence is TGTGCCATCAGTGAGTCAGAGATCAACTATGGCTACACCTTC. It codes for CAISESEINYGYTF.

This clonotype was seen at least ten times. The chain links TRBV20-1 to TRBJ1-5; D is unresolved. Germline V gene lookup returns CDR1 DFQATT and CDR2 SNEGSKA (reference sequence). This CDR3 spans 14 amino acids. The ends were cut back, 3 bases at V and 11 bases at J, with 20 bases in the middle. CDR3 DNA: TGCAGTGCTAGGGCCGAAACCCCTAATCAAGCCCAGCATTTT. It codes for CSARAETPNQAQHF.

The table lists this clonotype with many counts. In DNA, the CDR3 is TGTGCCAGCAGCTTAGAGGGGCACAGGGGAAACTATGGCTACACCTTC. Its protein is CASSLEGHRGNYGYTF. V is TRBV11-2 and J is TRBJ1-2; 7 bases are shared with TRBD1. Germline V gene data show CDR1 as SGHAT and CDR2 as FQNNGV. The CDR3 has 16 amino acids. The V and J ends lost 0 bases and 2 bases, in that order; junction bases with no gene match: 6.

The CDR3, as DNA: TGTGCCAGCAGCTACGGGACAGTAAGCAATGAGCAGTTCTTC. Protein product: CASSYGTVSNEQFF. The J gene is TRBJ2-1, the V gene TRBV5-6, with TRBD1 matching over 7 bases. V lost 3 bases, J lost 6 bases, and 6 bases stayed unmatched. Looked up from germline, CDR1 is SGHDT and CDR2 is YYEEEE. The CDR3 sequence is 14 residues long.

This clonotype was recorded many times. The chain couples TRBV28 to TRBJ2-1; maybe TRBD1 (6 bases). The V end lost 6 bases, the J end lost 8 bases, and 17 bases lay between the germline ends. CDR3 length: 14 residues. Germline lookup yields CDR1 MDHEN and CDR2 SYDVKM. The CDR3 DNA reads as TGTGCCAGCAGGGGGGCGGCATCTGGGGATGAGCAGTTCTTC. This gives the protein CASRGAASGDEQFF. The full variable domain, in which reference TRBV28 and TRBJ2-1 provide the parts outside the CDR3, is DVKVTQSSRYLVKRTGEKVFLECVQDMDHENMFWYRQDPGLGLRLIYFSYDVKMKEKGDIPEGYSVSREKKERFSLILESASTNQTSMYLCASRGAASGDEQFFGPGTRLTVL.

CDR3: CASSVEGQGYEQYF. The CDR3 DNA sequence: TGTGCCAGCAGCGTAGAGGGACAGGGTTACGAGCAGTACTTC. V is TRBV9 and J is TRBJ2-7; TRBD1 aligns across 9 bases. Germline CDR1 reads SGDLS; CDR2 reads YYNGEE. V lost 0 bases and J lost 4; bases outside the gene matches: 2. There are 14 residues in the CDR3.

The chain couples TRBV7-7 to TRBJ2-1; possibly TRBD2 for D (6 bases). The CDR3 runs to 13 residues. Germline CDR1 SSHAT, CDR2 FNYEAQ (reference sequence). The V gene lost 5 bases and the J gene lost 6 bases, with 11 bases spanning the gap. This CDR3 reads CASSPGRGNEQFF. CDR3 bases: TGTGCCAGCAGCCCCGGGAGAGGCAATGAGCAGTTCTTC.

The J gene is TRBJ2-2, the V gene TRBV7-9; no clear D. CDR1 and CDR2 (germline): SEHNR, FQNEAQ (reference sequence). The CDR3 length is 13 residues. V gave up 5 bases and J gave up 1 base, with 5 bases separating them. CDR3 DNA sequence: TGTGCCAGCAGCCCCATGAACACCGGGGAGCTGTTTTTT. Translation gives CASSPMNTGELFF.

For this clonotype: This could be a read error, since a much larger clone is one nucleotide away. The chain uses TRBV11-2 and TRBJ2-1, with 7 bases lining up with TRBD1. The CDR3 is 14 residues long. V shed 7 bases and J 7 bases; nucleotides not matched to a gene: 10. The germline V gene has CDR1 SGHAT and CDR2 FQNNGV. The CDR3 loop is CASKAGAGGNEQFF. The CDR3 DNA reads as TGTGCCAGCAAAGCAGGGGCAGGGGGTAATGAGCAGTTCTTC. Complete variable domain (other parts from reference TRBV11-2 and TRBJ2-1): EAGVAQSPRYKIIEKRQSVAFWCNPISGHATLYWYQQILGQGPKLLIQFQNNGVVDDSQLPKDRFSAERLKGVDSTLKIQPAKLEDSAVYLCASKAGAGGNEQFFGPGTRLTVL.

This clonotype occurred many times. DNA of the CDR3: TGTGCCAGCAGTTTATCAGGGGCTGAAAAACTGTTTTTT. It is translated as CASSLSGAEKLFF. The chain carries TRBV28 and TRBJ1-4, with a tentative D call TRBD1 (6 bases). Trimming left V 1 base short and J 7 bases short, with 7 bases between. Germline CDR1 reads MDHEN; CDR2 reads SYDVKM. There are 13 residues in the CDR3.

This chain's CDR3 is CASSQAPGTGAYEQYF. The CDR3 DNA is TGCGCCAGCAGCCAAGCTCCCGGGACAGGAGCCTACGAGCAGTACTTC. The chain is built from TRBV4-3 and TRBJ2-7; 8 bases match TRBD1. This CDR3 has 16 residues. CDR1 and CDR2 from the germline V gene are LGHNA and YSLEER. V trimming: 1 base; J trimming: 2 bases; junction bases outside the gene matches: 7.

There are many counts of this clonotype. This chain joins TRBV18 and TRBJ1-2; D possibly corresponds to TRBD1 (5 bases). From germline, CDR1 is KGHSH and CDR2 LQKENI. CDR3 length equals 14 residues. The ends were cut back, 3 bases at V and 6 bases at J, with 14 bases in the middle. Written as DNA, the CDR3 is TGTGCCAGCTCACCCAGTGGGGGAAGTGATGGCTACACCTTC. It codes for CASSPSGGSDGYTF.

The J gene is TRBJ1-1, the V gene TRBV27, with D possibly matching TRBD1 (5 bases). The CDR3 length is 14 residues. Trimming stripped 7 bases from V and 2 bases from J, with 14 bases between. CDR1 and CDR2 (germline): MNHEY, SMNVEV (reference sequence). The CDR3 region has the DNA TGTGCCAGCACTGAATCGGGACGTAACACTGAAGCTTTCTTT. This translates into CASTESGRNTEAFF.

The chain links TRBV9 to TRBJ2-1; 7 bases match TRBD1. The V segment lost 1 base and the J segment 7 bases; nucleotides outside the gene matches: 5. The germline V gene has CDR1 SGDLS and CDR2 YYNGEE. The CDR3 is 14 residues long. CDR3 nucleotide sequence: TGTGCCAGCAGCGTATCACACAGGGGTAATGAGCAGTTCTTC. Amino acid sequence: CASSVSHRGNEQFF.

Many counts were recorded for this clonotype. V and J are TRBV12-3 or TRBV12-4 and TRBJ1-1; 9 nucleotides agree with TRBD1. V dropped 3 bases and J dropped 2; count of bases not matched to a gene: 4. The CDR3 consists of 15 residues. The CDR3 DNA reads TGTGCCAGCAGTTTCAGGACAGGGGTAAACACTGAAGCTTTCTTT. Protein: CASSFRTGVNTEAFF.

CDR3 in amino acids: CASSFKVPDNTDTQYF. In DNA form, the CDR3 reads TGTGCCAGCAGCTTTAAAGTCCCGGACAACACAGATACGCAGTATTTT. The chain joins TRBV13 to TRBJ2-3; D is perhaps TRBD1 (5 bases). This CDR3 region has 16 residues. The germline V gene encodes CDR1 PRHDT and CDR2 FYEKMQ (reference sequence). Trimming shortened V by 3 bases and J by 2 bases, and 15 bases separated the two germline ends.

This clonotype was seen at least ten times. The chain uses TRBV20-1 and TRBJ2-5; D is unresolved. V shed 3 bases and J shed 5 bases, with 13 bases lying between them. The CDR3 runs 13 residues. Germline CDR1 and CDR2: DFQATT and SNEGSKA (reference sequence). The CDR3 is CSARTPLGETQYF. The CDR3, as DNA: TGCAGTGCTAGGACACCCTTGGGGGAGACCCAGTACTTC.

This clonotype was picked up many times. The chain recombines TRBV7-8 with TRBJ1-1; D ambiguous. The V gene's germline CDR1 is SGHVS and CDR2 FQNEAQ. V was cut by 5 bases and J by 0 bases, with 16 bases left in between. The CDR3 has 16 amino acids. CDR3 amino acids: CASSLSIRNLNTEAFF. In DNA, the CDR3 is TGTGCCAGCAGCCTATCTATTCGAAATTTGAACACTGAAGCTTTCTTT.

The chain has TRBV28 and TRBJ2-1, with D tentatively TRBD2 (5 bases). This CDR3 has 15 residues. V shed 6 bases and J shed 5 bases, with 17 bases lying between them. Germline V gene sequence: CDR1 MDHEN, CDR2 SYDVKM. The CDR3 bases are TGTGCCAGCAGCCCCAAACCTCTAGCTAACAATGAGCAGTTCTTC. It specifies CASSPKPLANNEQFF. Full variable domain (outside the CDR3, taken from reference TRBV28 and TRBJ2-1): DVKVTQSSRYLVKRTGEKVFLECVQDMDHENMFWYRQDPGLGLRLIYFSYDVKMKEKGDIPEGYSVSREKKERFSLILESASTNQTSMYLCASSPKPLANNEQFFGPGTRLTVL.

This clonotype was recorded a few times. The chain carries TRBV4-1 and TRBJ2-1; 9 bases are a match to TRBD1. The CDR3 contains 15 residues. Per the germline V gene, CDR1 is MGHRA and CDR2 is YSYEKL. V trimming: 3 bases; J trimming: 5 bases; junction bases outside the gene matches: 5. Written as DNA, the CDR3 is TGCGCCAGCAGCCACGTAGGGACAGGGAACAATGAGCAGTTCTTC. As protein: CASSHVGTGNNEQFF.

This clonotype was recorded many times. V gene TRBV5-4 combines with J gene TRBJ2-5; D is uncertain. The CDR3 is 12 amino acids. V shed 2 bases and J shed 5 bases, with 7 bases lying between them. Germline assignment: CDR1 SGHNT and CDR2 YYREEE (reference sequence). The CDR3 DNA is TGTGCCAGCAGCTTTGCCCCGGAGACCCAGTACTTC. This encodes CASSFAPETQYF.